This entry lists 18 T cell receptor beta chains sequenced from one sample in a study of T-cell memory formation after mild COVID-19. Via MiXCR, TCRdb re-called the 5' RACE reads, giving one row per CDR3 protein. Altogether hundreds of thousands of distinct CDR3 sequences are present, about a fifth being singletons, with the ten largest covering 8.4%. The specimen sequenced was PBMCs or a T cell subset sorted from them (not recorded which). These receptor sequences come from an adult woman who had mild COVID-19 (a few samples of this study predate the infection). Cell type and time point are not known.

The rearrangement joins TRBV20-1 to TRBJ2-7; D unclear. The CDR3 is 13 amino acids. The germline V gene encodes CDR1 DFQATT and CDR2 SNEGSKA (reference sequence). V was shortened by 6 bases and J by 2 bases, with 14 bases between the two germline ends. CDR3 protein: CSARKRWAYEQYF. CDR3 in DNA: TGCAGTGCACGAAAGAGATGGGCCTACGAGCAGTACTTC.

The CDR3 protein is CASSLGTRSHNEQFF. In DNA, the CDR3 is TGTGCCAGCAGTTTGGGGACTAGATCTCACAATGAGCAGTTCTTC. The J gene is TRBJ2-1, the V gene TRBV27; 8 positions match TRBD2. CDR1 is MNHEY and CDR2 is SMNVEV in the germline V gene (reference sequence). The CDR3 is 15 amino acids. Trimming cost V 3 bases and J 5 bases; bases outside gene matches: 6.

This clonotype was counted only a few times. The chain combines TRBV18 with TRBJ2-7; TRBD2 is a possible D gene (7 bases). The length of the CDR3 is 15 residues. V lost 2 bases and J 4 bases, leaving 15 bases between the germline ends. Germline CDR1 is KGHSH and CDR2 is LQKENI. CDR3 coding DNA: TGTGCCAGCTCACCATCGCCGGGGGGCGGGTACGAGCAGTACTTC. This sequence encodes CASSPSPGGGYEQYF. The whole variable domain, filled in from reference TRBV18 and TRBJ2-7, reads NAGVMQNPRHLVRRRGQEARLRCSPMKGHSHVYWYRQLPEEGLKFMVYLQKENIIDESGMPKERFSAEFPKEGPSILRIQQVVRGDSAAYFCASSPSPGGGYEQYFGPGTRLTVT.

The chain couples TRBV4-2 to TRBJ1-2, with 9 bases that match TRBD1. This CDR3 is built from 17 residues. V was clipped by 1 base and J by 5 bases; unmatched bases: 11. Germline assignment: CDR1 LGHNA and CDR2 YNFKEQ. This chain's CDR3 is CASSQGSEQGARYGYTF. The CDR3, as DNA: TGTGCCAGCAGCCAAGGTAGCGAACAGGGGGCGCGATATGGCTACACCTTC.

Only a few counts were recorded for this clonotype. The chain combines TRBV12-3 or TRBV12-4 with TRBJ2-1; D is unclear. CDR3 length: 13 amino acids. Trimming removed 0 bases from V and 13 bases from J, with 13 bases in between. In nucleotides, the CDR3 is TGTGCCAGCAGTTTAGCGACAACGATGCATCAGTTCTTC. Residues: CASSLATTMHQFF.

This clonotype was detected only a few times. The rearrangement uses TRBV29-1 and TRBJ2-1, with D maybe TRBD2 (5 bases). The CDR3 loop spans 14 amino acids. Germline lookup yields CDR1 SQVTM and CDR2 ANQGSEA. Trimming stripped 2 bases from V and 6 bases from J, with 14 bases between. CDR3 residues: CSVELPPSSNEQFF. The CDR3 region has the DNA TGCAGCGTTGAATTGCCCCCTAGCAGCAATGAGCAGTTCTTC.

A single count supports this clonotype. V usage is TRBV12-3 or TRBV12-4 and J usage is TRBJ1-1, with no clear D. V shed 6 bases and J shed 6 bases, with 14 bases lying between them. This CDR3 has 13 residues. This CDR3 is CASSTYGSPEAFF. CDR3 bases: TGTGCCAGCAGCACCTACGGGAGCCCTGAAGCTTTCTTT.

This clonotype turned up a few times. V and J are TRBV28 and TRBJ1-1; D not certain. V lost 3 bases to trimming and J lost 1 base, with 12 bases between them. CDR1 is MDHEN and CDR2 is SYDVKM in the germline V gene. This CDR3 has 15 amino acids. In DNA form, the CDR3 reads TGTGCCAGCAGTTTGCCCACGGTGGGGAACACTGAAGCTTTCTTT. Translated: CASSLPTVGNTEAFF.

This clonotype was seen many times. The V call is TRBV5-6, the J call TRBJ1-1; tentative D call: TRBD1 (5 bases). V lost 0 bases and J 6 bases, leaving 18 bases between the germline ends. CDR3 size: 16 residues. The germline V gene encodes CDR1 SGHDT and CDR2 YYEEEE. The CDR3 protein is CASSLEGYGTPAEAFF. CDR3 coding DNA: TGTGCCAGCAGCTTGGAAGGGTACGGGACGCCGGCTGAAGCTTTCTTT. Combining the CDR3 with reference TRBV5-6 and TRBJ1-1 gives the whole variable domain DAGVTQSPTHLIKTRGQQVTLRCSPKSGHDTVSWYQQALGQGPQFIFQYYEEEERQRGNFPDRFSGHQFPNYSSELNVNALLLGDSALYLCASSLEGYGTPAEAFFGQGTRLTVV.

This chain links TRBV7-3 with TRBJ2-1; 8 positions agree with TRBD1. Germline V lookup: CDR1 SGHTA, CDR2 FQGTGA. The CDR3 loop spans 14 amino acids. The junction had 9 bases not matched to a gene; V was cut back by 5 bases and J by 9 bases. In DNA form, the CDR3 reads TGTGCCAGCAGCACCCGGACAGGGTCGGGTGAGCAGTTCTTC. It encodes CASSTRTGSGEQFF.

The V call is TRBV30, the J call TRBJ1-2; D may be TRBD1 (5 bases). In germline, CDR1 is GTSNPN, CDR2 SVGIG (reference sequence). Trimming removed 6 bases from V and 0 bases from J, with 14 bases in between. This CDR3 comprises 14 residues. CDR3 residues: CACGHGATNYGYTF. In DNA form, the CDR3 reads TGTGCCTGTGGTCACGGGGCGACTAACTATGGCTACACCTTC.

This chain connects TRBV5-6 to TRBJ2-5, with unresolved D. The CDR3 has 16 amino acids. CDR1 SGHDT and CDR2 YYEEEE come from the germline V gene. V lost 0 bases to trimming and J lost 2 bases, with 14 bases between them. This CDR3 is CASSLGLGVSQETQYF. In DNA form, the CDR3 reads TGTGCCAGCAGCTTGGGCTTGGGCGTATCACAAGAGACCCAGTACTTC.

The CDR3 loop is CASSPLGVWDIQYF. The CDR3 bases are TGTGCCAGTAGTCCCCTCGGGGTCTGGGACATTCAGTACTTC. The J gene is TRBJ2-4, the V gene TRBV19, with D perhaps TRBD2 (5 bases). From germline, CDR1 is LNHDA and CDR2 SQIVND (reference sequence). The ends were cut back, 5 bases at V and 8 bases at J, with 16 bases in the middle. The CDR3 totals 14 residues.

CDR3 DNA sequence: TGTGCCAGTAGTAAGACAGGGGCCGATACGCAGTATTTT. As protein: CASSKTGADTQYF. The rearrangement links TRBV19 to TRBJ2-3; 8 positions agree with TRBD1. V shed 4 bases, J shed 6 bases, and the junction held 3 bases outside the gene matches. CDR1 and CDR2 (germline): LNHDA, SQIVND (reference sequence). This CDR3 region has 13 residues.

This clonotype has a single count. The V call is TRBV5-6, the J call TRBJ2-1; no clear D. Trimming stripped 1 base from V and 7 bases from J, with 12 bases between. CDR3 length equals 14 residues. Germline CDR1 is SGHDT and CDR2 is YYEEEE. The CDR3 region is CASSLLRDWNEQFF. CDR3 DNA sequence: TGTGCCAGCAGCTTGCTAAGGGATTGGAATGAGCAGTTCTTC.

This clonotype was detected a few times. This rearrangement joins TRBV12-3 or TRBV12-4 to TRBJ2-1; TRBD1 matches 8 bases. The length of the CDR3 is 14 residues. The junction had 7 bases not matched to a gene; V was cut back by 6 bases and J by 6 bases. Written as DNA, the CDR3 is TGTGCCAGCAGCTTATCCGGGACAGGCAATGAGCAGTTCTTC. Amino acid sequence: CASSLSGTGNEQFF.

This clonotype was seen more than once but under ten times. J is TRBJ1-1 and V is TRBV6-2 or TRBV6-3, with D possibly TRBD1 on 5 matching bases. V lost 2 bases, J lost 4 bases, and 11 bases lay in between. Germline CDR1 and CDR2: MNHEY and SVGEGT. This CDR3 is built from 14 residues. Here the CDR3 reads CASSYQGRVTEAFF. The CDR3 nucleotides read TGTGCCAGCAGTTACCAGGGCCGTGTCACTGAAGCTTTCTTT.

This clonotype was seen a handful of times. Mismatch with germline at one junction end may stem from a read error. The J gene is TRBJ2-2, the V gene TRBV7-8; 7 bases map to TRBD1. CDR3 length equals 15 residues. Germline-derived CDR1 and CDR2 are SGHVS and FQNEAQ. The CDR3 DNA reads TGTGCCAGCAACCTGGACAGGCCGAACAACGGGGAGCTGTTTTTT. Its protein is CASNLDRPNNGELFF.